This entry lists 9 T cell receptor beta chains sequenced from one sample in a study of T cell changes during pregnancy in multiple sclerosis (dated by TCRdb to the late 2010s). Libraries came from the immunoSEQ multiplex PCR assay. TCRdb holds this immuneACCESS table with in-frame rearrangements only. Some clones are missing; in checked studies, unresolved V genes explain under half, and the rest has no known cause. Present in this sample are tens of thousands of clones, 88% of which were seen just once. Of the sample, 1.2% is held by the ten largest clones. The sample here was CD4+ T cells from peripheral blood mononuclear cells, taken before pregnancy. The receptors were gathered from a female donor with multiple sclerosis, enrolled in a pregnancy study.

The chain combines TRBV7-2 with TRBJ2-1; D might be TRBD2 (5 bases). V was clipped by 3 bases and J by 10 bases, with 13 bases between them. Germline V CDR1 and CDR2: SGHTA, FQGNSA. The CDR3 runs 13 residues. Here the CDR3 reads CASSFYEGVEQFF. CDR3 in DNA: TGTGCCAGCAGCTTTTATGAGGGAGTGGAGCAGTTCTTC.

J is TRBJ1-1 and V is TRBV5-4, with a possible D match to TRBD1 (6 bases). This CDR3 is 14 amino acids long. Trimming removed 5 bases at V and 8 bases at J, with 19 bases between. The germline gives CDR1 SGHNT, CDR2 YYREEE (reference sequence). The CDR3 DNA follows: TGTGCCAGCAGTTCCGGGGACACGACGGGGGAAGCTTTCTTT. It is translated as CASSSGDTTGEAFF.

The CDR3 is CASSPQIPGELFF. The CDR3 nucleotides read TGTGCCAGCAGCCCCCAGATCCCCGGGGAGCTGTTTTTT. The chain combines TRBV9 with TRBJ2-2, with no clear D. CDR1 is SGDLS and CDR2 is YYNGEE in the germline V gene. V lost 4 bases, J lost 6 bases, and 10 bases lay in between. CDR3 length equals 13 residues. The variable domain in full, with the rest retrieved from reference TRBV9 and TRBJ2-2, is DSGVTQTPKHLITATGQRVTLRCSPRSGDLSVYWYQQSLDQGLQFLIQYYNGEERAKGNILERFSAQQFPDLHSELNLSSLELGDSALYFCASSPQIPGELFFGEGSRLTVL.

As regards this clone: The sample carries other DNA sequences with the same CDR3. J is TRBJ1-5 and V is TRBV2; 8 bases are a match to TRBD1. V was clipped by 7 bases and J by 0 bases; unmatched bases: 2. Germline V gene sequence: CDR1 SNHLY, CDR2 FYNNEI. The CDR3 extends over 14 amino acids. DNA for the CDR3: TGTGCCAGCACCGACAGGGGTAGCAATCAGCCCCAGCATTTT. Amino acids: CASTDRGSNQPQHF.

The rearrangement uses TRBV6-5 and TRBJ2-7; 8 bases match TRBD1. This CDR3 is 15 amino acids long. CDR1 MNHEY and CDR2 SVGAGI come from the germline V gene. V lost 0 bases and J lost 2; bases outside the gene matches: 3. The CDR3: CASSYSRTGTYEQYF. CDR3 in DNA: TGTGCCAGCAGTTACTCGAGGACAGGGACCTACGAGCAGTACTTC.

V is TRBV4-2 and J is TRBJ2-2; TRBD2 agrees at 10 bases. The CDR3 length is 17 residues. V trimming: 4 bases; J trimming: 6 bases; junction bases outside the gene matches: 11. The V gene's germline CDR1 is LGHNA and CDR2 YNFKEQ. The CDR3 loop is CASSRRLAGDRSGELFF. The CDR3 coding sequence is TGTGCCAGCAGCCGTCGGCTAGCGGGAGATAGGTCCGGGGAGCTGTTTTTT.

The genes are TRBV25-1 and TRBJ2-7; 7 bases align to TRBD2. The junction had 2 bases not matched to a gene; V was cut back by 6 bases and J by 3 bases. The germline V gene has CDR1 MGHDK and CDR2 SYGVNS. The length of the CDR3 is 12 residues. For the CDR3, the DNA is TGTGCCAGCAGCTTAGCGGGCTACGAGCAGTACTTC. Translation gives CASSLAGYEQYF.

The genes are TRBV6-1 and TRBJ2-1, with D tentatively TRBD2 (7 bases). The CDR3 is made up of 15 amino acids. The V and J ends lost 5 bases and 1 base respectively, with 12 bases between them. Germline values: CDR1 MNHNS, CDR2 SASEGT. The CDR3 DNA reads TGTGCCAGCAGTCAGAGCGGGACATCCTACAATGAGCAGTTCTTC. Translated, it gives CASSQSGTSYNEQFF.

Points on this clone: Additional DNA sequences in this sample encode the identical CDR3. The chain carries TRBV11-2 and TRBJ1-5; D gene ambiguous. This CDR3 region has 13 residues. Trimming left V 0 bases short and J 7 bases short, with 7 bases between. The germline V gene has CDR1 SGHAT and CDR2 FQNNGV. CDR3 nucleotides: TGTGCCAGCAGCTTAGACCGGGGACAGCCCCAGCATTTT. The encoded protein is CASSLDRGQPQHF. Full variable domain (remainder filled in from reference TRBV11-2 and TRBJ1-5): EAGVAQSPRYKIIEKRQSVAFWCNPISGHATLYWYQQILGQGPKLLIQFQNNGVVDDSQLPKDRFSAERLKGVDSTLKIQPAKLEDSAVYLCASSLDRGQPQHFGDGTRLSIL.